Described below is a single TCR beta chain sequence and its context. Its antigen is as yet unknown. V was clipped by 3 bases and J by 6 bases; unmatched bases: 5. The germline CDR1 and CDR2 sequences are KGHSH and LQKENI. This CDR3 comprises 15 residues. It was with 60 Vbeta and 13 Jbeta primers that the PCR ran. Profiled with immunoSEQ multiplex PCR; TCRdb holds only in-frame clones, not every one. The table includes about 150,000 clones, roughly 78% detected once. The data were taken from a study of cytomegalovirus exposure and HLA in healthy donors. Study observations and caveats: TCR beta V- and J-gene trimming was later associated with a missense DCLRE1C variant. One later analysis reportedly identified an Asian-associated ancestry cluster that showed fewer N-insertions than the approximately 710-donor mean.

The sequenced sample consisted of PBMCs. The chain uses TRBV18 and TRBJ2-5, with TRBD2 identical over 12 bases. The source is a woman between 50 and 59 years old in good health and CMV-seropositive. The CDR3 reads CASSPLAGGPKTQYF. CDR3 in DNA: TGTGCCAGCTCACCGCTAGCGGGGGGGCCGAAGACCCAGTACTTC.